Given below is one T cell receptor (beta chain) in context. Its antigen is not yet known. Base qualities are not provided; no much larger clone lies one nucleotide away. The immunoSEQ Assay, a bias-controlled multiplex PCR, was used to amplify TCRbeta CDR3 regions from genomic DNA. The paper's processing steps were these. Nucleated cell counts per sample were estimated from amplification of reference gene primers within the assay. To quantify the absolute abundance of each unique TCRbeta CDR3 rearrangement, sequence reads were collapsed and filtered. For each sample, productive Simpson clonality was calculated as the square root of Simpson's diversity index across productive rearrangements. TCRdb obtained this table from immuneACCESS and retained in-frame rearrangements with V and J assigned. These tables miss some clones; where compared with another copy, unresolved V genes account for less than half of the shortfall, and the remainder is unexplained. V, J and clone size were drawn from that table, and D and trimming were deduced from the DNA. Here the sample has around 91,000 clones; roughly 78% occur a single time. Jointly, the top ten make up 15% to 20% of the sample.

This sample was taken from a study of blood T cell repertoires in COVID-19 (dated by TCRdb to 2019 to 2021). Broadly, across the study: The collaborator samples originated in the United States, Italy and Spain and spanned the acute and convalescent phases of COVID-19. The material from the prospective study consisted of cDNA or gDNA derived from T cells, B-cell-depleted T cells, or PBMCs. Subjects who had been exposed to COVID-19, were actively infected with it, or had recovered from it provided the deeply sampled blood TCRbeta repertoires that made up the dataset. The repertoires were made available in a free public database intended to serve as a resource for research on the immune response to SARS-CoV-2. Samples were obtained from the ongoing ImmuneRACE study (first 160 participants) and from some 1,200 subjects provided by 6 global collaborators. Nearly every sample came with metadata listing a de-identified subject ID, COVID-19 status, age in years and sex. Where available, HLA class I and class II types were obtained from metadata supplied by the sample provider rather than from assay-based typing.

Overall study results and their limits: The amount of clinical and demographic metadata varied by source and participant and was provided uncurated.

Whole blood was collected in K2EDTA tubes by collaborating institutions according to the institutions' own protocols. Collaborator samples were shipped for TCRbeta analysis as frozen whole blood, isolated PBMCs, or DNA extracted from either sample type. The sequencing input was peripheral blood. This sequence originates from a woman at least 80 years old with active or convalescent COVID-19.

CDR3 sequence: CASSLPGAANTEAFF. At the DNA level, the sequence is TGTGCCAGCAGTTTACCAGGGGCAGCGAACACTGAAGCTTTCTTT. This chain is built from TRBV28 and TRBJ1-1; the D gene is possibly TRBD1, with 6 bases matching. The germline V gene encodes CDR1 MDHEN and CDR2 SYDVKM. Including the terminal cysteine and phenylalanine, the CDR3 comprises 15 residues. Of all the DNA, just the CDR3 is kept, 45 bases in frame from base 1. The junction shows trimming of 2 bases on V and 1 base on J, plus 11 bases between the germline ends.